This T cell receptor beta chain emerged from a study of cytomegalovirus exposure and HLA in healthy donors (dated by TCRdb to 2016 to 2017). General notes on the study: In an earlier analysis of 587 of the donors, 250 to 300 Gb of sequence data and some 120 million unique TCR beta sequences from 150 million to 200 million T cells were reported. A separate validation cohort of roughly 130 different subjects was used in addition to the 666-subject first cohort. To predict cytomegalovirus infection status, the study combined high-throughput TCR immunosequencing, statistical association of individual TCRs with disease status, and machine learning. In the later analysis, no new phenotypic data were used to find candidate immune exposures; instead, reliance was placed on TCR beta sequences and their occurrence across donors. Donor age, sex, ethnicity and CMV serostatus were collected together with the repertoire data. To study patterns of TCR occurrence, a later analysis re-analyzed previously published TCR beta repertoires from 700 or so donors and added high-resolution HLA genotyping. In an earlier analysis of 550 to 700 of the donors, high-throughput TCR beta sequencing was used to judge whether each TCR beta V gene segment behaved as functional or pseudogenic. Class I and class II HLA loci were covered by the typing at four-digit resolution. An early release covering roughly 640 HLA-typed donors comprised approximately 300 gigabases of sequencing data and approximately 85 million unique TCR sequences. The genetic ancestry cluster associated with self-reported Caucasian donors included 81% of the 398 genotyped donors. Four to six DR-DQ haplotypes were handled as single units for association and clustering, since linkage in the cohort was strong. The aim of the study was to test whether cataloging public T cell receptors could identify signatures of past pathogen exposure. A later genetic analysis took genome-wide SNP genotypes for about 55% of the roughly 670 donors and used that subset as a discovery cohort. The study profiled the T cell repertoires of about 640 subjects by immunosequencing and related them to cytomegalovirus serostatus. Among about 410 genotyped donors of the cohort, an average of approximately 220,000 unique TCR beta nucleotide sequences was sequenced per donor, of which roughly 18% were non-productive. All discovery cohort repertoires had been generated on a single sequencing platform. The number of donors typed differed by locus, with roughly 629-640 for A, B, C, DRB1 and DQB1, 522 for DQA1, 600 to 610 for DPA1, and about 450 for DPB1. The paper as a whole reports these results and caveats: According to a later analysis, parvovirus B19, influenza, CMV and Epstein-Barr virus appeared linked to several top co-occurrence clusters. According to a later genetic analysis, donors in an Asian-associated ancestry cluster had fewer N-insertions in productive TCRs than the approximately 670-donor mean. An association between a missense DCLRE1C variant and V-gene and J-gene trimming of TCR beta chains was found in a later genetic analysis and replicated in an independent cohort. In a later analysis, most CMV-associated TCR beta chains were found to appear HLA-restricted, with HLA associations seemingly driven largely by CMV exposure. A group of highly shared sequence variants was considered likely to be a technical artifact of the sequencing pipeline. While some public TCRs were present in many individuals, most TCR sequences turned up only very rarely across donors. Some IMGT-functional V segments, including TRBV6-2 and TRBV6-3, could not be distinguished by the 87-base-pair reads and were therefore excluded. In a later analysis, TCR association rates were found to vary across HLA loci, with the most associated TCRs seen for DRB1 alleles and the fewest for HLA-C alleles. Three of the identified cytomegalovirus-associated TCR beta chains were confirmed in vitro to be specific for cytomegalovirus antigens. Only TCR beta chains were sequenced in this cohort, and the absence of alpha or paired-chain data limited detectable features. In a later analysis, HLA-associated TCR beta chains were found to be more clonally expanded and to have lower generation probabilities than equally common non-associated chains. In both the original and validation cohorts, the classifier was reported to diagnose cytomegalovirus status with high specificity and sensitivity. The earlier analysis of about 600 of the donors excluded 15 to 20 rarely observed V segments, including chromosome 9 orphons, because counts were too low. Immune exposure information for the cohort was limited to CMV serostatus. In a later analysis, about 17,000 TCR beta sequences were associated with specific HLA alleles at a false discovery rate of 0.05. A further reported finding was that TCR beta sequences accurately predicted the HLA-A and HLA-B alleles for most subjects in the first cohort. Because some donors lacked HLA typing at each locus, the association tests relied only on the typed subset. According to the authors, the approach could potentially be generalized to other disease states and immunological phenotypes. Sequencing depth was assumed to be roughly uniform across donors in the presence/absence analyses, though that assumption may not hold. Assigning TCR associations to individual alleles was difficult when HLA alleles, especially DR and DQ, strongly co-occurred. A total of 150 or so TCR beta chains were listed by the study as associated with cytomegalovirus. Linkage disequilibrium might explain the correlated functional status among segregating V segments, but an unknown experimental factor could not be ruled out. In an earlier analysis of over 550 of the donors, most TCR beta V segments were observed in productive rearrangements about 87% or about 30% of the time, broadly matching IMGT annotations.

The cohort consisted of more than 650 healthy bone marrow donors. Cohort members were all nominally healthy when sampled, although unrecorded immune exposures were likely present. The donor was CMV seronegative and belonged to the group of approximately 320 seronegative cohort members. Each donor provided a peripheral blood sample, and peripheral blood mononuclear cells were used for TCR beta sequencing. Genomic DNA extraction from the blood cell samples was performed with the Qiagen DNeasy Blood Extraction Kit. The method was the immunoSEQ multiplex PCR assay. A mixture of 60 forward primers for TCR Vbeta segments and 13 reverse primers for TCR Jbeta segments was used in the multiplex PCR. A multiplex PCR assay on genomic DNA amplified the CDR3 region of rearranged TCR beta genes. Amplified TCR beta libraries were sequenced as 87-base-pair reads on the Illumina HiSeq System. The study's processing was this. A later analysis tallied roughly 76 million unique TCR beta chains across the 640 or so repertoires, and some 10 million of those chains were shared by two or more donors. Raw reads were error-corrected and collapsed into unique sequences by a nearest-neighbor algorithm in which closely related sequences were merged to remove PCR and sequencing errors. CDR3 sequences were aligned to IMGT reference sequences to assign V, D and J gene segments. For a sequence to be retained, a match of at least six nucleotides to both a V gene segment and a J gene segment was required. A rearrangement was called productive if the CDR3 had no stop codons and remained in frame with V and J, and every other rearrangement was called non-productive. Following IMGT convention, CDR3 was defined as the stretch from the second conserved V-encoded cysteine up to the conserved J-encoded phenylalanine. Sequences without an unambiguous match to a single V gene segment were excluded from the earlier analysis of almost 600 of the donors. An earlier analysis of 450 to 650 of the donors called V segments functional above 56.7% productive rearrangements and segregating when the between-donor standard deviation exceeded 5%. To diagnose cytomegalovirus status from the catalog of TCR beta chain sequences, a statistical classification framework was built. V and J gene assignment, in a later analysis, came from comparing TCR nucleotide sequences with IMGT/GENE-DB human TR gene sequences. In a later analysis, CDR3 sequences and most-parsimonious VDJ recombination scenarios were assigned using the TCRdist pipeline. A later analysis defined each TCR beta chain by its CDR3 amino acid sequence plus V-gene family, and excluded reads lacking a unique V-gene family. In a later analysis, a few hundred highly shared, low-generation-probability nucleotide sequences were removed to address suspected cross-contamination and a sequencing artifact. For each public chain, a later analysis derived a clonal expansion index from normalized ranks of inferred template counts within each repertoire. A later analysis computed generation probabilities with a VDJ recombination model fitted to out-of-frame rearrangements, and checked the results against IGoR. In a later analysis, TCR-TCR, TCR-HLA and TCR-CMV co-occurrence was scored with hypergeometric tests, and a repertoire-size bias correction was applied to TCR pairs. A later analysis estimated false discovery rates by permuting HLA or CMV assignments 20 times. In a later analysis, co-occurring TCRs were grouped using DBSCAN, with TCRdist sequence similarity added in when clustering inside HLA-allele-positive subsets. Repertoires with fewer than 30,000 or more than 120,000 public chains were left out of co-occurrence clustering, as were four to six repertoires with anomalous nucleotide sharing. The immuneACCESS repertoire file appears here via TCRdb, limited to in-frame rearrangements. These files lack a portion of the clones; in checked studies, under half of the deficit traces to unresolved V genes, and the cause of the others is not known. V and J calls and clone size come straight from that table; D and trimming were deduced from the DNA. This sample is represented by about 200,000 clones; 70% to 85% of them were singletons. Of the sample, 1.5% to 2% is held by the ten largest clones.

This clone was recorded only once. Its antigen has not been determined. No base quality values were provided; no much bigger clone lies one nucleotide off. The germline V gene encodes CDR1 MNHNY and CDR2 SVGAGI (reference sequence). The junction shows trimming of 8 bases on V and 1 base on J, and the gene matches do not reach 3 bases of it. From its cysteine to its phenylalanine, the CDR3 spans 13 amino acids. Only the CDR3 DNA is retained, 39 bases long and in frame from the first base. The chain couples TRBV6-6 to TRBJ2-3, with TRBD1 identical over 7 junction bases. Sequencing was performed on PBMCs. The receptor comes from a man over 45 in good health and CMV-seronegative. The CDR3 reads as follows: CASDRAGTDTQYF. The sequenced DNA: TGTGCCAGCGACAGGGCTGGCACAGATACGCAGTATTTT.